This T cell receptor beta chain was recovered during a study of immune cell composition in non-small cell lung cancer. To note about this clone: Its target is unknown.

CDR3 length: 15 residues. Trimming removed 0 bases from V and 3 bases from J; junction bases left unmatched: 1. CDR1 is SGHRS, CDR2 YFSETQ, per germline. Study results and limitations: Squamous lung tumours showed higher top 10 clone scores and clonality than adenocarcinomas. Tumour-reactive clones were not shown to match dominant in vivo tumour clones.

Only in-frame clones appear in the TCRdb table, and some are missing; sequencing was by immunoSEQ multiplex PCR. This sample yields about 11,000 clones, of which roughly 60% are seen a single time; 15% to 20% belongs to the top ten. Frozen unsorted single-cell suspensions supplied the genomic DNA. The genes are TRBV5-1 and TRBJ2-3; 10 bases line up with TRBD1. This receptor was obtained from a human donor with non-small cell lung cancer. The specimen was lung tumor tissue. This chain's CDR3 is CASSLEGQGTDTQYF. The CDR3 nucleotides read TGCGCCAGCAGCTTGGAGGGACAGGGGACAGATACGCAGTATTTT. Full variable domain (remainder filled in from reference TRBV5-1 and TRBJ2-3): KAGVTQTPRYLIKTRGQQVTLSCSPISGHRSVSWYQQTPGQGLQFLFEYFSETQRNKGNFPGRFSGRQFSNSRSEMNVSTLELGDSALYLCASSLEGQGTDTQYFGPGTRLTVL.